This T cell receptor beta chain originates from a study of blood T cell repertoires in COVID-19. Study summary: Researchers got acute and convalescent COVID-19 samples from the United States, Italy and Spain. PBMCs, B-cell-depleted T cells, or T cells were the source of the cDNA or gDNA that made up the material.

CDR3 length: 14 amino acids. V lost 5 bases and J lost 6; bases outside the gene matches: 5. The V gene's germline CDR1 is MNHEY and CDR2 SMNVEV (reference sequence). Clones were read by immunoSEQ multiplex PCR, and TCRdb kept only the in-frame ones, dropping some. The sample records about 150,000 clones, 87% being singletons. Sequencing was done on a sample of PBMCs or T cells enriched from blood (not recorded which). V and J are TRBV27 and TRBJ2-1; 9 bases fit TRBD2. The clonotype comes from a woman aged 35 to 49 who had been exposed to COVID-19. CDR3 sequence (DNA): TGTGCCAGCAGTAGGACTAGCGCAACCAATGAGCAGTTCTTC. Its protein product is CASSRTSATNEQFF.